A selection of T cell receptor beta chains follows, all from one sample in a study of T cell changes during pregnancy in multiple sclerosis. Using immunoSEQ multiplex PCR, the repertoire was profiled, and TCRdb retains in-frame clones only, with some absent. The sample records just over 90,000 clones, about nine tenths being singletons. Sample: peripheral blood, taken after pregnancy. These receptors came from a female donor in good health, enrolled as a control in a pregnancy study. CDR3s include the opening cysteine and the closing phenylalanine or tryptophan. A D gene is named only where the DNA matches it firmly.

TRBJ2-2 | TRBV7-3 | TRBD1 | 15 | CASSSGQGGTGELFF | TGTGCCAGCAGCTCGGGACAGGGGGGCACCGGGGAGCTGTTTTTT
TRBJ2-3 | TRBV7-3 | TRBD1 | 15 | CASSTGDRSTDTQYF | TGTGCCAGCAGCACGGGGGACAGGAGCACAGATACGCAGTATTTT
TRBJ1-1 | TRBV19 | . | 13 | CASSMRANTEAFF | TGTGCCAGTAGTATGCGGGCCAACACTGAAGCTTTCTTT
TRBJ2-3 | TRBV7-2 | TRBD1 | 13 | CASSRDRSDTQYF | TGTGCCAGCAGCCGGGACAGATCAGATACGCAGTATTTT
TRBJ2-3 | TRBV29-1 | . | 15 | CSVEDPTGSRDTQYF | TGCAGCGTTGAAGATCCCACAGGATCACGCGATACGCAGTATTTT
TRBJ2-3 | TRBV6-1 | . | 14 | CASSEVGEADTQYF | TGTGCCAGCAGTGAAGTTGGGGAGGCAGATACGCAGTATTTT
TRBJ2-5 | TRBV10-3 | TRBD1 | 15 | CAISEDETGGETQYF | TGTGCCATCAGTGAAGACGAGACAGGGGGAGAGACCCAGTACTTC
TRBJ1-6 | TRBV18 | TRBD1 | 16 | CASSQQQGLDNSPLHF | TGTGCCAGCTCACAACAACAGGGGTTAGATAATTCACCCCTCCACTTT
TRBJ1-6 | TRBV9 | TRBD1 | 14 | CASSAGTGVSPLHF | TGTGCCAGCAGCGCCGGGACAGGGGTTTCACCCCTCCACTTT
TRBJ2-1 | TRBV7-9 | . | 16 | CASSLARRGSWNEQFF | TGTGCCAGCAGCTTAGCGCGCCGGGGTTCGTGGAATGAGCAGTTCTTC
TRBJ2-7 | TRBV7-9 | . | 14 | CASSLDSGDYEQYF | TGTGCCAGCAGCTTAGATTCAGGGGACTACGAGCAGTACTTC
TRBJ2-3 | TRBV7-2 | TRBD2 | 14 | CASSFGGASDTQYF | TGTGCCAGCAGCTTCGGGGGGGCTTCGGATACGCAGTATTTT
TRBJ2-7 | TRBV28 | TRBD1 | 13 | CASTDGQVRKQYF | TGTGCCAGCACCGATGGACAGGTTCGCAAGCAGTACTTC
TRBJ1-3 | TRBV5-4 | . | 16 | CASSRPDRFSGNTIYF | TGTGCCAGCAGCAGACCGGACAGATTCTCTGGAAACACCATATATTTT
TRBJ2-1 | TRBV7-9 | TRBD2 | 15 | CASSVSGGPYNEQFF | TGTGCCAGCAGCGTTAGCGGGGGCCCATACAATGAGCAGTTCTTC
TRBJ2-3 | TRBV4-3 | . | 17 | CASSQDFGSVGLDTQYF | TGCGCCAGCAGCCAAGATTTTGGGAGCGTGGGACTGGATACGCAGTATTTT
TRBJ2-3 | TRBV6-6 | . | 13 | CASSYVGTDTQYF | TGTGCCAGCAGTTACGTCGGGACAGATACGCAGTATTTT
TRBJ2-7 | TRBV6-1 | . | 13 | CASIPPSSYEQYF | TGTGCCAGCATACCCCCGAGCTCCTACGAGCAGTACTTC